This TCR beta chain derives from a study of cytomegalovirus exposure and HLA in healthy donors. Study-wide points: In vitro, a few CMV-associated chains proved specific for CMV antigens. Donors were assumed by presence/absence analyses to have roughly uniform sequencing depth.

A multiplex PCR was run with 60 Vbeta primers and 13 Jbeta primers. Using immunoSEQ multiplex PCR, the repertoire was profiled, and TCRdb retains in-frame clones only, with some absent. The table shows 150,000 to 200,000 clones, with approximately 62% occurring only once. Worth noting for this clone: The antigen is undetermined.

The V gene's germline CDR1 is SGHRS and CDR2 YFSETQ. This CDR3 comprises 15 residues. V was pared by 1 base and J by 1 base, with 8 bases between. The sequence derives from a man aged 50 or older in good health and CMV-seronegative. The sample taken for sequencing was PBMCs. This chain connects TRBV5-1 to TRBJ2-2; D is perhaps TRBD1 (6 bases). The CDR3 is CASSLRTENTGELFF. The CDR3 DNA is TGCGCCAGCAGCTTGAGGACAGAGAACACCGGGGAGCTGTTTTTT.